The 28 T cell receptor beta chains listed next were all sequenced from one sample in a study of T cells in Graves' hyperthyroidism and ophthalmopathy. Amplification targeted TCR beta CDR3 regions from RNA transcripts. In the first-round RT-PCR of the TCR CDR3, the HTBI primer set was used. TCRdb re-analysed the multiplex PCR reads in MiXCR, keeping a single row per CDR3 protein. The sample yields 450,000 to 650,000 distinct CDR3 sequences, less than 25% seen once. The sample comprised blood. These receptors were obtained from a man between 18 and 29 years old with Graves' hyperthyroidism.

The CDR3 region has the DNA TGCAGCGTTGCCGGGACAGGGGTTCGGGGCGACATTCAGTACTTC. Protein product: CSVAGTGVRGDIQYF. The chain links TRBV29-1 to TRBJ2-4, with TRBD1 identical over 10 bases. The length of the CDR3 is 15 residues. Germline V CDR1 and CDR2: SQVTM, ANQGSEA. V shed 4 bases and J 8 bases; nucleotides not matched to a gene: 11.

Ten or more counts support this clonotype. This chain connects TRBV7-6 to TRBJ1-3; 7 bases line up with TRBD1. Germline values: CDR1 SGHVS, CDR2 FNYEAQ. V lost 5 bases to trimming and J lost 4 bases; unmatched junction nucleotides: 11. The CDR3 totals 16 residues. The CDR3 DNA reads TGTGCCAGCAGCCCGAGATACAGGGGATCCGGAAACACCATATATTTT. It specifies CASSPRYRGSGNTIYF.

There are many counts of this clonotype. The gene calls are TRBV6-1 and TRBJ1-2, with 8 bases lining up with TRBD1. Germline-derived CDR1 and CDR2 are MNHNS and SASEGT. V was pared by 7 bases and J by 4 bases, with 11 bases of the junction left unmatched. The CDR3 totals 15 residues. The CDR3 DNA reads TGTGCCAGCATCCCCTTCTCAGGGGGCTTCTATGGCTACACCTTC. It codes for CASIPFSGGFYGYTF.

This clonotype has at least ten counts. The chain uses TRBV12-3 or TRBV12-4 and TRBJ1-5, with TRBD1 identical over 9 bases. This CDR3 has 15 residues. V shed 3 bases, J shed 6 bases, and the junction held 6 bases outside the gene matches. As DNA, the CDR3 is TGTGCCAGCAGTTTTACAGGGGGCTCAATTCAGCCCCAGCATTTT. It encodes CASSFTGGSIQPQHF.

Many counts were recorded for this clonotype. The chain is built from TRBV7-8 and TRBJ2-7; 9 bases agree with TRBD2. The CDR3 contains 14 residues. Germline V gives CDR1 SGHVS, CDR2 FQNEAQ. With V trimmed by 2 bases and J by 5 bases, 4 bases remained unmatched. CDR3 nucleotide sequence: TGTGCCAGCAGCTTAAGGCTAGCGGGGAACGAGCAGTACTTC. It yields the protein CASSLRLAGNEQYF.

This clonotype was seen repeatedly, ten times or more. J is TRBJ1-2 and V is TRBV6-1, with a weak D call TRBD1 (5 bases). This CDR3 comprises 14 residues. Trimming cost V 4 bases and J 5 bases, with 14 bases left between them. Germline loops: CDR1 MNHNS, CDR2 SASEGT. DNA for the CDR3: TGTGCCAGCAGTGGGATCCAGGGCGGGTATGGCTACACCTTC. This codes for CASSGIQGGYGYTF.

This clonotype was seen at least ten times. The rearrangement links TRBV5-1 to TRBJ1-1, with D uncertain. Trimming stripped 2 bases from V and 2 bases from J, with 7 bases between. The CDR3 contains 13 residues. Germline values: CDR1 SGHRS, CDR2 YFSETQ. The CDR3 region is CASSFESNTEAFF. DNA for the CDR3: TGCGCCAGCAGCTTCGAGAGTAACACTGAAGCTTTCTTT. The whole variable domain, remainder taken from reference TRBV5-1 and TRBJ1-1, is KAGVTQTPRYLIKTRGQQVTLSCSPISGHRSVSWYQQTPGQGLQFLFEYFSETQRNKGNFPGRFSGRQFSNSRSEMNVSTLELGDSALYLCASSFESNTEAFFGQGTRLTVV.

This clonotype was observed a handful of times. The V call is TRBV28, the J call TRBJ2-2, with D tentatively TRBD2 (6 bases). V lost 8 bases and J 4 bases, leaving 11 bases between the germline ends. The germline V gene encodes CDR1 MDHEN and CDR2 SYDVKM. CDR3 length: 13 amino acids. CDR3 in amino acids: CASHGTPTGELFF. The CDR3 DNA follows: TGTGCCAGCCATGGGACTCCCACCGGGGAGCTGTTTTTT.

Of note for this clonotype: This could be a read error, since a much larger clone is one nucleotide away. The J gene is TRBJ1-5, the V gene TRBV30; D not resolved. CDR1 and CDR2 from the germline V gene are GTSNPN and SVGIG (reference sequence). CDR3 length equals 14 residues. Trimming pared 1 base from V and 2 bases from J, leaving 9 bases between. The CDR3 DNA follows: TGTGCCTGGAGTGAGGTCAGACGCAATCAGCCCCAGCATTTT. This sequence encodes CAWSEVRRNQPQHF.

The CDR3, as DNA: TGTGCCAGCACCTACAGGGGAGGTCTGGTAAGCAATCAGCCCCAGCATTTT. Translating it yields CASTYRGGLVSNQPQHF. The chain joins TRBV6-1 to TRBJ1-5; TRBD1 matches at 7 bases. V was pared by 7 bases and J by 1 base, with 13 bases of the junction left unmatched. The CDR3 runs to 17 residues. Germline V gene sequence: CDR1 MNHNS, CDR2 SASEGT.

At least ten counts were recorded for this clonotype. The chain joins TRBV19 to TRBJ1-1; 7 bases map to TRBD1. The CDR3 sequence is 15 residues long. The V gene end was trimmed by 5 bases and the J gene end by 3 bases; junction bases not matched to a gene: 9. The germline V gene encodes CDR1 LNHDA and CDR2 SQIVND (reference sequence). CDR3 in amino acids: CASSGAGGFDTEAFF. CDR3 bases: TGTGCCAGTAGTGGGGCAGGGGGTTTCGACACTGAAGCTTTCTTT.

This clonotype was detected many times. The chain combines TRBV10-3 with TRBJ2-5; D perhaps matches TRBD2 (5 bases). This CDR3 has 13 residues. Germline V lookup: CDR1 ENHRY, CDR2 SYGVKD. Trimming cost V 4 bases and J 1 base, with 7 bases left between them. In nucleotides, the CDR3 is TGTGCCATCAGTGGAGGGTTCCAAGAGACCCAGTACTTC. Protein: CAISGGFQETQYF.

This clonotype showed up many times. As DNA, the CDR3 is TGTGCCAGCAGCTCCGCCGGTTCTGGAAACACCATATATTTT. It yields the protein CASSSAGSGNTIYF. The V and J genes are TRBV7-8 and TRBJ1-3; no firm D call. The germline V gene has CDR1 SGHVS and CDR2 FQNEAQ. V dropped 4 bases and J dropped 1 base, with 8 bases sitting between them. The CDR3 sequence is 14 residues long.

In its sample, this clonotype was seen many times. The chain joins TRBV29-1 to TRBJ1-1, with D maybe TRBD1 (6 bases). The CDR3 is 12 amino acids. The germline CDR1 and CDR2 sequences are SQVTM and ANQGSEA. Trimming removed 6 bases from V and 5 bases from J, with 13 bases in between. In DNA, the CDR3 is TGCAGCGTGTACAGGGAGTCGACTGAAGCTTTCTTT. It codes for CSVYRESTEAFF. The full variable domain, completed using reference TRBV29-1 and TRBJ1-1, is SAVISQKPSRDICQRGTSLTIQCQVDSQVTMMFWYRQQPGQSLTLIATANQGSEATYESGFVIDKFPISRPNLTFSTLTVSNMSPEDSSIYLCSVYRESTEAFFGQGTRLTVV.

This clonotype has ten or more counts. The gene calls are TRBV11-1 and TRBJ1-3, with no clear D. CDR3 length equals 17 residues. The germline gives CDR1 SGHAT, CDR2 FQDESV (reference sequence). The V gene lost 4 bases and the J gene lost 0 bases, with 16 bases spanning the gap. DNA of the CDR3: TGTGCCAGCAGCTGGGATCCACCAACCTACTCTGGAAACACCATATATTTT. It translates to CASSWDPPTYSGNTIYF.

A remark on this clonotype: This clone may be a read error of a much larger clone one base away. The genes are TRBV6-1 and TRBJ1-6; 9 bases are a match to TRBD1. The germline gives CDR1 MNHNS, CDR2 SASEGT. CDR3 size: 15 residues. Here the CDR3 reads CAGSEEETGGSPLHF. The CDR3 DNA follows: TGTGCCGGCAGTGAAGAGGAGACAGGGGGTTCACCCCTCCACTTT.

The chain employs TRBV7-2 and TRBJ2-5, with D possibly being TRBD1 (6 bases). V was clipped by 5 bases and J by 1 base, with 17 bases between them. CDR1 is SGHTA, CDR2 FQGNSA, per germline. The CDR3 length is 16 residues. The DNA of the CDR3 is TGTGCCAGCAGCAACCCGTACCGGACAGTCCAAGAGACCCAGTACTTC. This encodes CASSNPYRTVQETQYF.

The V gene is TRBV15, the J gene TRBJ1-2; D is ambiguous. Germline V gene sequence: CDR1 LNHNV, CDR2 YYDKDF (reference sequence). This CDR3 region has 14 residues. The germline V and J ends were trimmed by 2 bases and 7 bases, with 14 bases remaining between them. As DNA, the CDR3 is TGTGCCACCAGCAGAACAAGGGCGACGAGTGGCTACACCTTC. Amino acid sequence: CATSRTRATSGYTF.

In nucleotides, the CDR3 is TGTGCCAGCAGTGTGACAGAGAACTATGGCTACACCTTC. Protein sequence: CASSVTENYGYTF. The chain links TRBV6-1 to TRBJ1-2, with D perhaps matching TRBD1 (5 bases). CDR3 size: 13 residues. CDR1 is MNHNS and CDR2 is SASEGT in the germline V gene. With 4 bases removed from V and 2 bases from J, the gap between germline ends came to 8 bases.

In this sample, this clonotype turned up many times. The chain employs TRBV6-2 or TRBV6-3 and TRBJ2-7, with D hard to call. Trimming removed 5 bases from V and 0 bases from J, with 5 bases in between. This CDR3 has 12 amino acids. Germline CDR1 reads MNHEY; CDR2 reads SVGEGT. The CDR3 region has the DNA TGTGCCAGCAGTGCCAGCTCCTACGAGCAGTACTTC. Its protein is CASSASSYEQYF.

The CDR3 bases are TGCGCCAGCAGCCAAGATCTGAGCTGGGACTATGGCTACACCTTC. This sequence encodes CASSQDLSWDYGYTF. The rearrangement links TRBV4-1 to TRBJ1-2; no clear D gene. V lost 0 bases and J lost 3, with 11 bases in between. Germline V gives CDR1 MGHRA, CDR2 YSYEKL. The CDR3 sequence is 15 residues long.

The J gene is TRBJ1-1, the V gene TRBV6-1; no reliable D call. Trimming shortened V by 4 bases and J by 3 bases, and 9 bases separated the two germline ends. The length of the CDR3 is 13 residues. Germline V gene lookup returns CDR1 MNHNS and CDR2 SASEGT. This CDR3 is CASSVVQHTEAFF. CDR3 DNA sequence: TGTGCCAGCAGTGTGGTACAGCACACTGAAGCTTTCTTT.

This chain connects TRBV28 to TRBJ1-5; D remains ambiguous. Looked up from germline, CDR1 is MDHEN and CDR2 is SYDVKM. V dropped 6 bases and J dropped 0 bases, with 12 bases sitting between them. The CDR3 consists of 15 residues. CDR3 sequence (DNA): TGTGCCAGCAGCCCGCCACCGATTAGCAATCAGCCCCAGCATTTT. Translating gives CASSPPPISNQPQHF.

This clonotype was seen only a few times. The germline gene is not matched at one end of the junction; a read error may be the cause. The chain combines TRBV5-5 with TRBJ2-4; D uncertain. Germline-derived CDR1 and CDR2 are SGHKS and YYEKEE (reference sequence). CDR3 length: 15 amino acids. The CDR3 region is CASSLVQSGWYIKYF. The CDR3 nucleotides read TGTGCCAGCAGCTTGGTCCAGTCTGGCTGGTACATTAAGTACTTC.

This clonotype was counted at least ten times. V and J are TRBV6-2 or TRBV6-3 and TRBJ1-3, with D unresolved. Germline CDR1 reads MNHEY; CDR2 reads SVGEGT. The CDR3 consists of 18 residues. V lost 6 bases to trimming and J lost 2 bases, with 23 bases between them. CDR3 in amino acids: CASSSIRSPPKTGNTIYF. CDR3 bases: TGTGCCAGCAGCTCGATTCGCAGCCCCCCGAAGACTGGAAACACCATATATTTT.

The CDR3 DNA reads TGTGCCAGCAGTGGCTTTGGGGGCGCGGGCTCTGGAAACACCATATATTTT. It yields the protein CASSGFGGAGSGNTIYF. This chain links TRBV28 with TRBJ1-3, with TRBD1 as a possible D gene (6 bases). Trimming removed 5 bases from V and 0 bases from J, with 17 bases in between. Germline CDR1 and CDR2: MDHEN and SYDVKM. The CDR3 extends over 17 amino acids.

In this sample, this clonotype turned up many times. The chain combines TRBV20-1 with TRBJ2-7; D is possibly TRBD1 (5 bases). This CDR3 is built from 11 residues. CDR1 and CDR2 (germline): DFQATT, SNEGSKA (reference sequence). V shed 1 base and J shed 6 bases, with 7 bases lying between them. CDR3 protein: CSARAGSEQYF. The CDR3 DNA reads as TGCAGTGCTAGAGCAGGGTCCGAGCAGTACTTC.

This clonotype turned up a few times. This chain links TRBV28 with TRBJ1-2; D ambiguous. The CDR3 consists of 14 residues. The V gene lost 1 base and the J gene lost 1 base, with 7 bases spanning the gap. Germline CDR1 is MDHEN and CDR2 is SYDVKM. For the CDR3, the DNA is TGTGCCAGCAGTTTATCGCCGAATAACTATGGCTACACCTTC. Residues: CASSLSPNNYGYTF.